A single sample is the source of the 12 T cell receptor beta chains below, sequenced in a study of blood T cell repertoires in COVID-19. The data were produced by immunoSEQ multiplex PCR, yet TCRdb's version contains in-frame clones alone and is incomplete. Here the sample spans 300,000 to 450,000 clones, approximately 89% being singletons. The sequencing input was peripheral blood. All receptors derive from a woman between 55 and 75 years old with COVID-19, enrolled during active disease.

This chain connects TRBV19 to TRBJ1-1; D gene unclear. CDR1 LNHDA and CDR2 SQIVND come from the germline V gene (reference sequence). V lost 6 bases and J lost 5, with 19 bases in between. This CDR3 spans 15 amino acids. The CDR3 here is CASRGGMLGRTEAFF. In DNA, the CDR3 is TGTGCCAGTAGGGGCGGGATGTTGGGGAGAACTGAAGCTTTCTTT.

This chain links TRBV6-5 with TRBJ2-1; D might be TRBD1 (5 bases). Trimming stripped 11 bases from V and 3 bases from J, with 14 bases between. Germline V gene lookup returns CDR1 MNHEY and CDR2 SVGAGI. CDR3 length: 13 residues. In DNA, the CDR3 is TGTGCCTCACGGCGACAGAACTACAATGAGCAGTTCTTC. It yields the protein CASRRQNYNEQFF.

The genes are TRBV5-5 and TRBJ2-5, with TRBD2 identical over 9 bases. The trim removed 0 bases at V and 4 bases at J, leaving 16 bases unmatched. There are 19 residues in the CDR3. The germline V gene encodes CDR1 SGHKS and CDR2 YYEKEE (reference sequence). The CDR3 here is CASSLVSPAGGPLRETQYF. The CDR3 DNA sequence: TGTGCCAGCAGCTTGGTATCCCCTGCGGGGGGGCCTTTACGAGAGACCCAGTACTTC.

CDR3: CAWSGRGSGANVLTF. DNA of the CDR3: TGTGCCTGGAGTGGACGCGGGTCTGGGGCCAACGTCCTGACTTTC. The rearrangement uses TRBV30 and TRBJ2-6, with a weak D call TRBD2 (5 bases). The CDR3 has 15 residues. From germline, CDR1 is GTSNPN and CDR2 SVGIG (reference sequence). V was cut by 1 base and J by 1 base, with 8 bases left in between.

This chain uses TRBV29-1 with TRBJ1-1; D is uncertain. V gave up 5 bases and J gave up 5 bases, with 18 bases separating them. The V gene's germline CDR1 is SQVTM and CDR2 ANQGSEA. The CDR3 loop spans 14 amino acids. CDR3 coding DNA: TGCAGCGTTCGTCTCAATTGGCGGGAGACTGAAGCTTTCTTT. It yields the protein CSVRLNWRETEAFF.

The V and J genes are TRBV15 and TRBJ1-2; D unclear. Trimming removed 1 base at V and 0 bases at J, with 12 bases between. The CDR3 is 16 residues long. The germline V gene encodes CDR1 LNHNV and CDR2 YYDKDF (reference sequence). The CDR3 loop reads CATSRAVNPANYGYTF. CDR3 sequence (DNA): TGTGCCACCAGCAGAGCAGTTAACCCTGCTAACTATGGCTACACCTTC.

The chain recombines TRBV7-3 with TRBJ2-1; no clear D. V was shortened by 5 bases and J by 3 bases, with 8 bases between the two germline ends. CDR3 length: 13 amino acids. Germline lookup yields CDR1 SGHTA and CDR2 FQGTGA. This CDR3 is CASSHNNYNEQFF. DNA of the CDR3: TGTGCCAGCAGCCATAACAACTACAATGAGCAGTTCTTC.

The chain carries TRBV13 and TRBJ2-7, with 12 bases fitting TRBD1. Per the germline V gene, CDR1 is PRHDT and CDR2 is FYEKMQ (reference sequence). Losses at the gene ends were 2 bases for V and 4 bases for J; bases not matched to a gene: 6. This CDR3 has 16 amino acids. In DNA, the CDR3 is TGTGCCAGCAGCTTAAAGAAGGGACAGGGGGCTTACGAGCAGTACTTC. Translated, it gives CASSLKKGQGAYEQYF.

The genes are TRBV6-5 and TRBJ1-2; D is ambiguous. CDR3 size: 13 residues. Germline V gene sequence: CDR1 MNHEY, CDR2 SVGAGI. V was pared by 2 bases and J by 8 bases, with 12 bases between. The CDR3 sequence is CASSYDGKVGYTF. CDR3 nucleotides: TGTGCCAGCAGTTACGACGGGAAGGTCGGCTACACCTTC.

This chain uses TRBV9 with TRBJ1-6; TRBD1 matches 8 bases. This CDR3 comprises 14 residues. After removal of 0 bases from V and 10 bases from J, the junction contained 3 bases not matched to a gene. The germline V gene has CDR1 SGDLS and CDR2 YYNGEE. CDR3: CASSVAGTGSPLHF. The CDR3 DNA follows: TGTGCCAGCAGCGTAGCTGGGACAGGATCACCCCTCCACTTT.

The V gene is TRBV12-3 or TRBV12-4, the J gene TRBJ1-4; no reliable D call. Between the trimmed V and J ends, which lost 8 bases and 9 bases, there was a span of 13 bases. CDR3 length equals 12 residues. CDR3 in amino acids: CASSPDGKKLFF. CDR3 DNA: TGTGCCAGCTCCCCGGACGGGAAAAAACTGTTTTTT.

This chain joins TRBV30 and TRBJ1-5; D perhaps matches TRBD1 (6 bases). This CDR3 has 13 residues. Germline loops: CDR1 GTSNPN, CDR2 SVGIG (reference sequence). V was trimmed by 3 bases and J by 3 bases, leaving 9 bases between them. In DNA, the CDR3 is TGTGCCTGGAGCAGGGGACCCAATCAGCCCCAGCATTTT. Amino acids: CAWSRGPNQPQHF.